The clone carrying this T cell receptor beta chain appeared a single time. Germline V gene lookup returns CDR1 LGHNA and CDR2 YNFKEQ. Trimming took off 3 bases at V and 7 bases at J, with 18 bases between the two ends. This CDR3 has 15 residues. The data are from a study of CDR3 diversity in severe acne. TCRdb analysed the PCR reads with MiXCR anew, one entry per CDR3 protein. The table lists more than 70,000 distinct CDR3 sequences, over 45% of them singletons. The sequence derives from a male donor in good health, serving as a control. J is TRBJ1-2 and V is TRBV4-2; D might be TRBD1 (5 bases). Material: blood. The DNA for the CDR3 is TGTGCCAGCAGCCAGGGGGATCGGGGTGCTGGTGGCTACACCTTC. Protein product: CASSQGDRGAGGYTF.